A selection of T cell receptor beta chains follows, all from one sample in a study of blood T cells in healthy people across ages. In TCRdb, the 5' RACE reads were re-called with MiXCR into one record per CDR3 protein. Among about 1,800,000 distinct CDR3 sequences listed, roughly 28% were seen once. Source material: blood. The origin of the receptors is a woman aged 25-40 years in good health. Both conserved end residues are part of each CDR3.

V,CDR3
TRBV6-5,CASSGGQSPNYGYTF
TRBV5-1,CASRVRGEAFF
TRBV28,CASSSPQLVGSNQPQHF
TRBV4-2,CASSQDTGASYNEQFF
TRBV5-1,CASSVDRVRNEKLFF
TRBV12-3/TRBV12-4,CASSLGFWEGANNEQFF
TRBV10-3,CAISDDRVGNEQFF
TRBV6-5,CASSRDGGLDYEQYF
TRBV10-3,CAISDPGTSGRVTDTQYF
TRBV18,CASSPFRGWEQYF
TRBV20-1,CSARDDVRADTQYF
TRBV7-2,CASSWTGNDYNEQFF
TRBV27,CASRDSLYNEQFF
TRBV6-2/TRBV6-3,CASIRTGSVEQYF
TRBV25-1,CASSESSGAWTQYF
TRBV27,CATSNRDEQFF
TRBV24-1,CATSDGATLHF
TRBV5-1,CASSLTTGGKYNEQFF